The rows below give T cell receptor beta chains drawn from one sample of a study of blood T cell repertoires in COVID-19. TCRdb's table, derived via immunoSEQ multiplex PCR, lists solely in-frame clones and lacks some. Of roughly 180,000 clones in the sample, 70% to 90% were seen once. Sequencing used peripheral blood. The receptors stem from a man aged 40-55 years who had recovered from COVID-19. Both conserved end residues are part of each CDR3. The D gene is left open where the match is weak. Some rows mark clone size as missing; the rest say once, few, many or name a class of expanded clone.

cdr3_aa	cdr3_nt	v_call	j_call	clone_size	d_call
CATKTGTSGGLPYQETQYF	TGCGCCACGAAAACCGGGACTAGCGGGGGTTTACCTTACCAAGAGACCCAGTACTTC	TRBV10-1	TRBJ2-5	once	TRBD2
CASSSRGGKDEQFF	TGTGCCAGCAGCTCCAGAGGAGGGAAGGATGAGCAGTTCTTC	TRBV7-3	TRBJ2-1	few	-
CASRGSLNYGYTF	TGTGCCAGCCGGGGGTCCCTTAACTATGGCTACACCTTC	TRBV5-3	TRBJ1-2	-	-
CASSLGLAGNREQFF	TGTGCCAGCAGCCTAGGACTAGCGGGAAATCGGGAGCAGTTCTTC	TRBV7-2	TRBJ2-1	-	TRBD2
CASSVEAGVYNEQFF	TGTGCCAGCAGCGTAGAGGCGGGGGTCTACAATGAGCAGTTCTTC	TRBV9	TRBJ2-1	-	TRBD2
CASSILGGTGELFF	TGTGCCAGTAGTATTCTGGGGGGCACCGGGGAGCTGTTTTTT	TRBV19	TRBJ2-2	-	-
CAWTLALNEQFF	TGTGCCTGGACCCTAGCCCTCAATGAGCAGTTCTTC	TRBV30	TRBJ2-1	-	-
CASSRDRAQETQYF	TGTGCCAGCAGCCGGGACAGGGCCCAAGAGACCCAGTACTTC	TRBV3-1/TRBV3-2	TRBJ2-5	-	TRBD1
CASSVAGTGSTDTQYF	TGTGCCAGCAGCGTAGCTGGGACAGGTAGCACAGATACGCAGTATTTT	TRBV9	TRBJ2-3	-	TRBD1
CASSHWDRFLDNQPQHF	TGTGCCAGTAGTCATTGGGACAGGTTTTTGGACAATCAGCCCCAGCATTTT	TRBV19	TRBJ1-5	-	TRBD1
CASSSALGAETQYF	TGTGCCAGCTCATCCGCTCTAGGGGCAGAGACCCAGTACTTC	TRBV18	TRBJ2-5	-	-
CASSLEAHNEQFF	TGTGCCAGCAGCTTGGAGGCCCACAATGAGCAGTTCTTC	TRBV7-2	TRBJ2-1	-	-
CASSIAQNTEAFF	TGTGCCAGTAGTATAGCCCAGAACACTGAAGCTTTCTTT	TRBV19	TRBJ1-1	-	-
CASSPLLGGRGSGNTIYF	TGTGCCAGCAGCCCTCTCCTAGGTGGACGGGGGTCTGGAAACACCATATATTTT	TRBV7-9	TRBJ1-3	-	-
CASSSGFHGELFF	TGTGCCAGCAGTTCAGGGTTTCACGGGGAGCTGTTTTTT	TRBV12-3/TRBV12-4	TRBJ2-2	many	-
CASSSSETQYF	TGTGCCAGCAGCTCTTCGGAGACCCAGTACTTC	TRBV12-3/TRBV12-4	TRBJ2-5	-	-
CASSLRGGGNTQYF	TGTGCCAGCAGCTTACGGGGGGGCGGGAATACGCAGTATTTT	TRBV7-2	TRBJ2-3	-	TRBD2
CASSFRGVNTEAFF	TGTGCCAGCAGTTTTCGGGGGGTGAACACTGAAGCTTTCTTT	TRBV6-2/TRBV6-3	TRBJ1-1	few	-
CASSRLERTDTQYF	TGTGCCAGCAGCCGACTAGAACGAACAGATACGCAGTATTTT	TRBV6-2/TRBV6-3	TRBJ2-3	-	-
CASSLTGGYGYTF	TGTGCCAGCAGTTTGACAGGCGGGTATGGCTACACCTTC	TRBV27	TRBJ1-2	-	-
CASSATGVVETQYF	TGTGCCAGCAGCGCGACAGGGGTGGTAGAGACCCAGTACTTC	TRBV9	TRBJ2-5	-	TRBD1
CASSRDRGITGELFF	TGCGCCAGCAGCCGAGACAGGGGGATCACCGGGGAGCTGTTTTTT	TRBV4-3	TRBJ2-2	-	TRBD1
CASSLLAGELFF	TGTGCCAGCAGCCTCCTTGCCGGGGAGCTGTTTTTT	TRBV12-3/TRBV12-4	TRBJ2-2	few	-
CASSRIGETQYF	TGTGCCAGCAGCAGAATCGGAGAGACCCAGTACTTC	TRBV11-1	TRBJ2-5	once	-
CASSSGTNSYEQYF	TGTGCCAGCAGCTCAGGGACTAACAGCTACGAGCAGTACTTC	TRBV27	TRBJ2-7	-	TRBD2
CASSLIGSYNEQFF	TGTGCCAGCAGCTTAATCGGCTCCTACAATGAGCAGTTCTTC	TRBV7-2	TRBJ2-1	-	-
CASAQTDTQYF	TGTGCCAGCGCACAAACAGATACGCAGTATTTT	TRBV6-5	TRBJ2-3	once	-
CASSEGAGLAGETQYF	TGTGCCAGCAGTGAGGGCGCCGGACTAGCGGGAGAGACCCAGTACTTC	TRBV6-4	TRBJ2-5	-	TRBD2
CASSLSSGGYYNEQFF	TGTGCCAGCAGCTTGTCTAGCGGGGGGTACTACAATGAGCAGTTCTTC	TRBV5-8	TRBJ2-1	-	TRBD2
CATSLGAGLSYNEQFF	TGTGCCACCTCCCTTGGTGCGGGACTCTCCTACAATGAGCAGTTCTTC	TRBV6-4	TRBJ2-1	-	-
CASTFGSDNEQFF	TGTGCCAGCACCTTCGGGAGTGACAATGAGCAGTTCTTC	TRBV12-3/TRBV12-4	TRBJ2-1	-	-
CASSFLAGEYEQYF	TGTGCCAGCAGTTTTCTCGCGGGGGAATACGAGCAGTACTTC	TRBV27	TRBJ2-7	-	TRBD2